The 32 T cell receptor beta chains given below trace back to one sample, sequenced in a study of blood T cell repertoires in COVID-19. Generated by immunoSEQ multiplex PCR, the TCRdb table keeps only in-frame clones and is missing some. In the table there are fewer than 55,000 clones, over 75% of which are singletons. The sequenced sample consisted of peripheral blood. Every receptor here comes from a woman aged 80 or older with COVID-19, enrolled during active disease.

The chain uses TRBV2 and TRBJ2-5; 7 nucleotides match TRBD1. The ends lost 5 bases at V and 2 bases at J; junction bases unmatched: 11. Germline loops: CDR1 SNHLY, CDR2 FYNNEI. The CDR3 loop spans 16 amino acids. CDR3 sequence reads: CASSSNLLTGQETQYF. CDR3 bases: TGTGCCAGCAGTTCCAACCTACTGACAGGGCAAGAGACCCAGTACTTC.

The J gene is TRBJ1-1, the V gene TRBV5-6; TRBD1 matches at 7 bases. V lost 0 bases, J lost 1 base, and 3 bases stayed unmatched. The CDR3 loop spans 15 amino acids. CDR1 and CDR2 (germline): SGHDT, YYEEEE. The CDR3 region has the DNA TGTGCCAGCAGCTTGGGTTACAGGGGGAACACTGAAGCTTTCTTT. This translates into CASSLGYRGNTEAFF. Full variable domain (rest looked up from reference TRBV5-6 and TRBJ1-1): DAGVTQSPTHLIKTRGQQVTLRCSPKSGHDTVSWYQQALGQGPQFIFQYYEEEERQRGNFPDRFSGHQFPNYSSELNVNALLLGDSALYLCASSLGYRGNTEAFFGQGTRLTVV.

The chain couples TRBV29-1 to TRBJ2-7; tentative D call: TRBD2 (6 bases). Germline CDR1 SQVTM, CDR2 ANQGSEA. The CDR3 covers 10 residues. The V gene lost 8 bases and the J gene lost 12 bases, with 17 bases spanning the gap. The CDR3 nucleotides are TGCAGCCGCGGGACGAGAAGAAGGTACTTC. It encodes CSRGTRRRYF.

The chain carries TRBV5-1 and TRBJ1-2; the D is unclear. Germline-derived CDR1 and CDR2 are SGHRS and YFSETQ. The CDR3 contains 15 residues. Trimming left V 0 bases short and J 5 bases short, with 14 bases between. CDR3 loop: CASSLAAGFFYGYTF. The CDR3 region has the DNA TGCGCCAGCAGCTTGGCGGCAGGATTCTTTTATGGCTACACCTTC.

The chain couples TRBV5-1 to TRBJ2-1, with 13 nucleotides matching TRBD2. Germline V gene sequence: CDR1 SGHRS, CDR2 YFSETQ. V lost 6 bases to trimming and J lost 7 bases; unmatched junction nucleotides: 10. The CDR3 runs 16 residues. In DNA, the CDR3 is TGCGCCAGCAAGCGGGGTGGACTAGCGGGAGAAAATGAGCAGTTCTTC. Amino acids: CASKRGGLAGENEQFF. The whole variable domain, filled in from reference TRBV5-1 and TRBJ2-1, reads KAGVTQTPRYLIKTRGQQVTLSCSPISGHRSVSWYQQTPGQGLQFLFEYFSETQRNKGNFPGRFSGRQFSNSRSEMNVSTLELGDSALYLCASKRGGLAGENEQFFGPGTRLTVL.

The V call is TRBV9, the J call TRBJ2-1, with 9 nucleotides matching TRBD2. Germline V gene data show CDR1 as SGDLS and CDR2 as YYNGEE. The CDR3 runs to 18 residues. The trim removed 0 bases at V and 2 bases at J, leaving 9 bases unmatched. CDR3 sequence (DNA): TGTGCCAGCAGCGTAGTTTCTAGCGGGACCTCCGCCTACAATGAGCAGTTCTTC. Amino acid sequence: CASSVVSSGTSAYNEQFF.

This clone has just one count. This sequence joins TRBV29-1 and TRBJ1-5; 8 nucleotides agree with TRBD1. Germline V gene sequence: CDR1 SQVTM, CDR2 ANQGSEA. V dropped 6 bases and J dropped 2; count of bases not matched to a gene: 0. This CDR3 is 12 amino acids long. CDR3 protein: CSVGQGNQPQHF. CDR3 DNA sequence: TGCAGCGTGGGACAGGGCAATCAGCCCCAGCATTTT.

V is TRBV3-1 (or the pseudogene TRBV3-2) and J is TRBJ2-7; 9 bases agree with TRBD2. Germline CDR1 LGHDT, CDR2 YNNKEL (reference sequence). The ends lost 1 base at V and 4 bases at J; junction bases unmatched: 5. This CDR3 has 15 amino acids. The DNA for the CDR3 is TGTGCCAGCAGCCAAGTATCTAGCGGGAAGTACGAGCAGTACTTC. Translated: CASSQVSSGKYEQYF.

V usage is TRBV4-1 and J usage is TRBJ2-3; 7 nucleotides align to TRBD1. The CDR3 extends over 16 amino acids. Trimming removed 4 bases from V and 8 bases from J; junction bases left unmatched: 15. Germline values: CDR1 MGHRA, CDR2 YSYEKL. Written as DNA, the CDR3 is TGCGCCAGCAGCCTTGGACAGGCCCCCAAAGGGTCTACGCAGTATTTT. Its protein product is CASSLGQAPKGSTQYF.

This chain links TRBV5-1 with TRBJ2-5, with 9 nucleotides matching TRBD1. Trimming cost V 1 base and J 2 bases; bases outside gene matches: 6. This CDR3 region has 16 residues. Per the germline V gene, CDR1 is SGHRS and CDR2 is YFSETQ. CDR3 sequence: CASSLTRDREQETQYF. CDR3 sequence (DNA): TGCGCCAGCAGCTTGACGAGGGACAGGGAGCAAGAGACCCAGTACTTC.

V and J are TRBV7-8 and TRBJ2-1; D possibly corresponds to TRBD1 (8 bases). The CDR3 is made up of 16 amino acids. The germline CDR1 and CDR2 sequences are SGHVS and FQNEAQ. The V end was cut by 3 bases, the J end by 5 bases, with 17 bases between. The CDR3 DNA follows: TGTGCCAGCAGCTTCTCGGGGGGACAGGCGAACAATGAGCAGTTCTTC. This translates into CASSFSGGQANNEQFF.

This clone was seen once. The chain uses TRBV29-1 and TRBJ1-2, with TRBD1 matching over 8 bases. Germline loops: CDR1 SQVTM, CDR2 ANQGSEA. V shed 5 bases, J shed 7 bases, and the junction held 9 bases outside the gene matches. The CDR3 is 13 residues long. The CDR3 spells CSVPMTGVGGYTF. CDR3 bases: TGCAGCGTTCCCATGACAGGGGTTGGTGGCTACACCTTC. Variable domain in full (rest from reference TRBV29-1 and TRBJ1-2): SAVISQKPSRDICQRGTSLTIQCQVDSQVTMMFWYRQQPGQSLTLIATANQGSEATYESGFVIDKFPISRPNLTFSTLTVSNMSPEDSSIYLCSVPMTGVGGYTFGSGTRLTVV.

The gene calls are TRBV5-4 and TRBJ1-1, with D possibly being TRBD1 (5 bases). CDR1 is SGHNT and CDR2 is YYREEE in the germline V gene (reference sequence). CDR3 size: 14 residues. V was trimmed by 0 bases and J by 8 bases, leaving 14 bases between them. In DNA, the CDR3 is TGTGCCAGCAGCTTGGTTGGAGGGACTGGCGAAGCTTTCTTT. Protein product: CASSLVGGTGEAFF.

The chain combines TRBV11-2 with TRBJ2-4; 7 bases line up with TRBD2. The CDR3 totals 16 residues. J gave up 0 bases and V 3 bases, and 5 bases lay outside the gene matches. Germline V lookup: CDR1 SGHAT, CDR2 FQNNGV. This CDR3 reads CASSFEGGLAKNIQYF. DNA of the CDR3: TGTGCCAGCAGCTTCGAGGGAGGGCTAGCCAAAAACATTCAGTACTTC.

J is TRBJ2-2 and V is TRBV30, with D perhaps TRBD1 (5 bases). The germline V gene has CDR1 GTSNPN and CDR2 SVGIG (reference sequence). Trimming left V 2 bases short and J 5 bases short, with 6 bases between. The CDR3 covers 12 residues. CDR3 DNA: TGTGCCTGGAGTTCAGGGACCGGGGAGCTGTTTTTT. This sequence encodes CAWSSGTGELFF.

This chain's CDR3 is CASSRLPRTGTQQMNTEAFF. CDR3 nucleotide sequence: TGTGCCAGCAGCCGACTGCCCAGGACAGGGACACAGCAAATGAACACTGAAGCTTTCTTT. The V and J genes are TRBV6-6 and TRBJ1-1, with TRBD1 matching 8 bases. V was pared by 6 bases and J by 0 bases, with 21 bases of the junction left unmatched. The CDR3 runs 20 residues. Germline V gene lookup returns CDR1 MNHNY and CDR2 SVGAGI (reference sequence).

This clone has more than one count but fewer than ten. The rearrangement joins TRBV10-1 to TRBJ1-5; no clear D gene. Looked up from germline, CDR1 is WNHNN and CDR2 is SYGVQD (reference sequence). This CDR3 is built from 11 residues. Trimming pared 8 bases from V and 5 bases from J, leaving 7 bases between. CDR3 sequence (DNA): TGCGCCAGCCCTACTTATCAGCCCCAGCATTTT. Translation gives CASPTYQPQHF.

This clone was seen repeatedly, ten times or more. V usage is TRBV5-1 and J usage is TRBJ2-3, with D possibly TRBD1 on 5 matching bases. V was shortened by 0 bases and J by 0 bases, with 8 bases between the two germline ends. Germline V gives CDR1 SGHRS, CDR2 YFSETQ. This CDR3 has 15 residues. In DNA form, the CDR3 reads TGCGCCAGCAGCTTGGGCAGGGTGAGCACAGATACGCAGTATTTT. Translation: CASSLGRVSTDTQYF.

This chain connects TRBV27 to TRBJ2-7, with TRBD1 identical over 10 bases. The CDR3 is 13 amino acids. The germline gives CDR1 MNHEY, CDR2 SMNVEV (reference sequence). V lost 7 bases and J lost 4; bases outside the gene matches: 4. The CDR3 loop reads CASTRTGGYEQYF. The CDR3 DNA sequence: TGTGCCAGCACCCGGACAGGGGGGTACGAGCAGTACTTC.

The V gene is TRBV27, the J gene TRBJ2-7; TRBD1 is a possible D gene (6 bases). Germline loops: CDR1 MNHEY, CDR2 SMNVEV (reference sequence). The CDR3 spans 16 residues. V dropped 4 bases and J dropped 4 bases, with 20 bases sitting between them. In DNA form, the CDR3 reads TGTGCCAGCAGTTCCCTAGACAGGCGAAACGATTACGAGCAGTACTTC. The encoded protein is CASSSLDRRNDYEQYF.

The V call is TRBV6-5, the J call TRBJ2-5; the match to TRBD1 covers 8 bases. CDR1 MNHEY and CDR2 SVGAGI come from the germline V gene. The CDR3 is made up of 14 amino acids. Germline trimming cut 8 bases from V and 7 bases from J; bases unmatched to any gene: 12. The CDR3 region has the DNA TGTGCCAGCGTCTCAGGACAGGGAGGCTGGACCCAGTACTTC. Translating it yields CASVSGQGGWTQYF.

The CDR3 here is CASSIDPAGVPDTQYF. CDR3 DNA: TGTGCCAGTAGTATAGATCCAGCGGGAGTGCCAGATACGCAGTATTTT. The chain combines TRBV19 with TRBJ2-3; 8 bases are a match to TRBD2. Unmatched junction bases numbered 6, after V lost 0 bases and J lost 4 bases. The CDR3 runs to 16 residues. Germline CDR1 LNHDA, CDR2 SQIVND (reference sequence).

The table lists this clone with a few counts. The chain is built from TRBV14 and TRBJ2-1; 9 positions match TRBD2. Trimming took 5 bases from V and 7 from J; bases not matched to a gene: 3. Germline CDR1 reads SGHDN; CDR2 reads FVKESK. The CDR3 length is 13 residues. The CDR3 DNA sequence: TGTGCCAGCAGCGGGAGCGGGGGGAATGAGCAGTTCTTC. This sequence encodes CASSGSGGNEQFF.

The rearrangement links TRBV18 to TRBJ1-1, with 10 positions matching TRBD1. J gave up 3 bases and V 3 bases, and 13 bases lay outside the gene matches. The CDR3 is 18 amino acids. Germline-derived CDR1 and CDR2 are KGHSH and LQKENI. The CDR3: CASSPVGQGWSGDTEAFF. The CDR3, as DNA: TGTGCCAGCTCACCGGTGGGACAGGGGTGGAGCGGGGACACTGAAGCTTTCTTT.

The chain uses TRBV7-2 and TRBJ2-7, with TRBD2 as a possible D gene (5 bases). In germline, CDR1 is SGHTA, CDR2 FQGNSA. The CDR3 covers 14 residues. V lost 2 bases and J lost 6, with 14 bases in between. The CDR3 DNA sequence: TGTGCCAGCAGCTTAAAGAGGGTTAAGTCCGAGCAGTACTTC. This sequence encodes CASSLKRVKSEQYF.

V is TRBV3-1 (or the pseudogene TRBV3-2) and J is TRBJ1-2; D remains unclear. With 5 bases removed from V and 8 bases from J, the gap between germline ends came to 15 bases. This CDR3 region has 13 residues. Germline lookup yields CDR1 LGHDT and CDR2 YNNKEL (reference sequence). DNA for the CDR3: TGTGCCAGCAGCTTCGAGGGCCTCGAGGGCTACACCTTC. It yields the protein CASSFEGLEGYTF.

The CDR3 nucleotides read TGCAGCGCAACCGGGGGGAACTATGGCTACACCTTC. Translation: CSATGGNYGYTF. The chain has TRBV29-1 and TRBJ1-2; D is possibly TRBD1 (5 bases). The germline gives CDR1 SQVTM, CDR2 ANQGSEA. This CDR3 comprises 12 residues. Trimming cost V 7 bases and J 2 bases, with 11 bases left between them.

V is TRBV4-1 and J is TRBJ1-2; D might be TRBD1 (6 bases). V was trimmed by 1 base and J by 3 bases, leaving 9 bases between them. Germline V gene data show CDR1 as MGHRA and CDR2 as YSYEKL. The CDR3 length is 14 residues. CDR3: CASSQGDNDYGYTF. In DNA, the CDR3 is TGCGCCAGCAGCCAAGGGGACAATGACTATGGCTACACCTTC.

The chain employs TRBV12-3 or TRBV12-4 and TRBJ1-2; 7 bases are shared with TRBD1. The CDR3 loop spans 13 amino acids. With 3 bases clipped from V and 7 bases from J, the junction kept 5 bases outside the gene matches. This CDR3 reads CASSFGQAGGYTF. In DNA form, the CDR3 reads TGTGCCAGCAGTTTCGGACAGGCTGGTGGCTACACCTTC.

The chain uses TRBV6-5 and TRBJ1-6; 8 nucleotides align to TRBD1. J was trimmed by 9 bases and V by 7 bases; bases with no gene match: 8. Germline V gene sequence: CDR1 MNHEY, CDR2 SVGAGI. CDR3 length: 14 residues. CDR3: CASTWTGSGSPLHF. In DNA form, the CDR3 reads TGTGCCAGCACCTGGACAGGGAGTGGTTCACCCCTCCACTTT.

The chain joins TRBV11-2 to TRBJ2-1; 8 bases match TRBD2. This CDR3 is built from 15 residues. The V gene end was trimmed by 5 bases and the J gene end by 7 bases; junction bases not matched to a gene: 10. CDR1 is SGHAT and CDR2 is FQNNGV in the germline V gene. The CDR3 region has the DNA TGTGCCAGCAGCCTCGGGGGGACTAGGAGGAATGAGCAGTTCTTC. Residues: CASSLGGTRRNEQFF.

This clone has only a few counts. This chain joins TRBV19 and TRBJ2-3, with TRBD2 matching over 7 bases. Germline V CDR1 and CDR2: LNHDA, SQIVND (reference sequence). The CDR3 spans 15 residues. Losses at the gene ends were 9 bases for V and 1 base for J; bases not matched to a gene: 10. The CDR3 nucleotides read TGTGCCAGCTGCGCTCTAGCGGCGGGCACAGATACGCAGTATTTT. This encodes CASCALAAGTDTQYF.